This entry lists 6 T cell receptor beta chains sequenced from one sample in a study of T cell repertoires in cytomegalovirus infection. TCRdb recomputed calls from the reads with MiXCR, one row per CDR3 protein. The data hold approximately 500,000 distinct CDR3 sequences, with less than 30% observed a single time. Sequencing used PBMCs. The source is a human donor in good health (CMV status not recorded). Some clones in this sample may be carry-over from other donors' samples.

J is TRBJ2-7 and V is TRBV5-1; 7 bases agree with TRBD1. This CDR3 has 15 amino acids. Germline lookup yields CDR1 SGHRS and CDR2 YFSETQ. Trimming removed 0 bases from V and 0 bases from J; junction bases left unmatched: 3. CDR3 loop: CASSLVRDSSYEQYV. The CDR3 region has the DNA TGCGCCAGCAGCTTGGTCCGGGACAGCTCCTACGAGCAGTACGTC.

Only a few counts were recorded for this clonotype. This chain joins TRBV2 and TRBJ1-1; D is perhaps TRBD1 (6 bases). The germline V gene encodes CDR1 SNHLY and CDR2 FYNNEI. Between the trimmed V and J ends, which lost 4 bases and 4 bases, there was a span of 10 bases. CDR3 length equals 13 residues. CDR3 sequence reads: CASSVNRVTEAFF. The CDR3 DNA reads TGTGCCAGCAGTGTTAACAGGGTCACTGAAGCTTTCTTT.

The chain couples TRBV6-6 to TRBJ1-1, with 10 bases fitting TRBD1. The trim removed 6 bases at V and 4 bases at J, leaving 5 bases unmatched. CDR1 is MNHNY, CDR2 SVGAGI, per germline (reference sequence). The CDR3 has 14 amino acids. The CDR3 region has the DNA TGTGCCAGCAGAAGGGACAGGGGTTTCACTGAAGCTTTCTTT. Translating it yields CASRRDRGFTEAFF.

The chain couples TRBV20-1 to TRBJ1-2, with D hard to call. V lost 0 bases to trimming and J lost 1 base, with 6 bases between them. The CDR3 is 13 residues long. Germline CDR1 DFQATT, CDR2 SNEGSKA (reference sequence). As DNA, the CDR3 is TGCAGTGCTAGAGAACAGAATAACTATGGCTACACCTTC. Its translation: CSAREQNNYGYTF.

Ten or more counts support this clonotype. The genes are TRBV11-2 and TRBJ2-1; 7 bases agree with TRBD2. CDR1 and CDR2 (germline): SGHAT, FQNNGV. With 6 bases clipped from V and 3 bases from J, the junction kept 8 bases outside the gene matches. The CDR3 length is 15 residues. CDR3 protein: CASRRSGAGYNEQFF. DNA for the CDR3: TGTGCCAGCAGACGCAGCGGGGCCGGCTACAATGAGCAGTTCTTC.

In its sample, this clonotype was seen a few times. This sequence joins TRBV6-2 or TRBV6-3 and TRBJ1-5; D is uncertain. The CDR3 loop spans 16 amino acids. The ends were cut back, 5 bases at V and 3 bases at J, with 17 bases in the middle. Looked up from germline, CDR1 is MNHEY and CDR2 is SVGEGT. CDR3 loop: CASSDATANFNQPQHF. For the CDR3, the DNA is TGTGCCAGCAGTGACGCAACGGCTAACTTCAATCAGCCCCAGCATTTT.